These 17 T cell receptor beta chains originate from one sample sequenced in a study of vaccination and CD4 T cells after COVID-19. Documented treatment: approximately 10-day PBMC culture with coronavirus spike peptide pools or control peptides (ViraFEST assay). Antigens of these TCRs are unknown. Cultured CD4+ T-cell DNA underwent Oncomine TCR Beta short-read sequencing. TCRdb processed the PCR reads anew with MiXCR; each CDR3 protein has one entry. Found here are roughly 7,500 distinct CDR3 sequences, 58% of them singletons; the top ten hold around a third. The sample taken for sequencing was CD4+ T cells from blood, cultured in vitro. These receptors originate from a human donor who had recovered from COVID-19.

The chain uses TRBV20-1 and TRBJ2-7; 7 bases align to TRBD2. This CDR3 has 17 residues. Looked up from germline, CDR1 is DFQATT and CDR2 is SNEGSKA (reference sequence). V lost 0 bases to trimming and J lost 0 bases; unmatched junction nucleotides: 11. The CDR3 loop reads CSARDRGGAGRSYEQYF. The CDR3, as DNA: TGCAGTGCTAGAGATAGGGGAGGGGCAGGCCGCTCCTACGAGCAGTACTTC.

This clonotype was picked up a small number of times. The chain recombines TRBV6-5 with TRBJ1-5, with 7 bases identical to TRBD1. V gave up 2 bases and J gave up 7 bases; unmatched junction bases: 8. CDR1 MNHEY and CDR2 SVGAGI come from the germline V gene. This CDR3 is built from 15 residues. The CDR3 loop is CASSYEGASGQPQHF. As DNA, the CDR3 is TGTGCCAGCAGTTACGAGGGGGCATCGGGACAGCCCCAGCATTTT.

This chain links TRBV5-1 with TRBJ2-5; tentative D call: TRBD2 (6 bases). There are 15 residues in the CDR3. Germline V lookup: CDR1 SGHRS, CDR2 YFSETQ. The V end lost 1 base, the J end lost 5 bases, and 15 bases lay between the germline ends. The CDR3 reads CASSLSPGGGETQYF. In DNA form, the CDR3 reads TGCGCCAGCAGCTTGTCTCCGGGTGGGGGGGAGACCCAGTACTTC.

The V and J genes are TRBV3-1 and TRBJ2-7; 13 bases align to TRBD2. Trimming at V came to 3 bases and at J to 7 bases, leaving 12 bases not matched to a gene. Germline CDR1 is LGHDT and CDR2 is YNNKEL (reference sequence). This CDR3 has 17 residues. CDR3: CASSHTPGLAGVREQYF. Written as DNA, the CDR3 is TGTGCCAGCAGCCACACTCCCGGACTAGCGGGAGTACGGGAGCAGTACTTC.

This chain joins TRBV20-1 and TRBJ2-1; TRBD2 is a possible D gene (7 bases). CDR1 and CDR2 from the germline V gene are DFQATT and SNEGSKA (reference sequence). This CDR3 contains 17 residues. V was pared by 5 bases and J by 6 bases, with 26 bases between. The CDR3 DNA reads TGCAGTGCTGGAGGGGGGCGGGCGCGGGGGAGGAGCAATGAGCAGTTCTTC. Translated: CSAGGGRARGRSNEQFF.

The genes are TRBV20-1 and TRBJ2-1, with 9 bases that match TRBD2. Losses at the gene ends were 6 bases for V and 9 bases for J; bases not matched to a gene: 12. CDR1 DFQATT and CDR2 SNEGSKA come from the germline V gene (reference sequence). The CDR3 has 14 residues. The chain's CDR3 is CSARGRAGGGEQFF. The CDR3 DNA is TGCAGTGCCCGAGGTCGAGCGGGAGGAGGTGAGCAGTTCTTC.

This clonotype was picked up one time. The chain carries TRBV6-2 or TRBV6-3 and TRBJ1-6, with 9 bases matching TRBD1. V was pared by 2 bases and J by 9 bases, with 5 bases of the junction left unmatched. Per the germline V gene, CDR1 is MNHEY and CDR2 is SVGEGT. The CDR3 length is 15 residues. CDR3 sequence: CASSYPGTGTSPLHF. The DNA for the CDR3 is TGTGCCAGCAGTTACCCCGGGACAGGGACTTCACCCCTCCACTTT.

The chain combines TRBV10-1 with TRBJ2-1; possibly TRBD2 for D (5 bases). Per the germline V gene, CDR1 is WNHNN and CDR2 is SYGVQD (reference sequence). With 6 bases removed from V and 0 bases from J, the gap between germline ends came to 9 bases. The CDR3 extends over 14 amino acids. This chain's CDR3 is CASSPTSSYNEQFF. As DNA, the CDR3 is TGCGCCAGCAGCCCCACTAGCTCCTACAATGAGCAGTTCTTC.

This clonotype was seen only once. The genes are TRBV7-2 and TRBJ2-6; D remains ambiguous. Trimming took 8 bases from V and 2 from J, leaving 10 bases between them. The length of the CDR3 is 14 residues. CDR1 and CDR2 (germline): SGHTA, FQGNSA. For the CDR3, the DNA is TGTGCCAGCTCCCTATCCCCTGGGGCCAACGTCCTGACTTTC. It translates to CASSLSPGANVLTF.

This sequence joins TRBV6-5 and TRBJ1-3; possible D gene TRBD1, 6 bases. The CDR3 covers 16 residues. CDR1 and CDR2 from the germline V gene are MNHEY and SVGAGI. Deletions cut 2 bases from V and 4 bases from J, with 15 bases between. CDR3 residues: CASSYSGGLGGNTIYF. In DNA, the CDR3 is TGTGCCAGCAGTTACAGTGGGGGGCTAGGGGGAAACACCATATATTTT.

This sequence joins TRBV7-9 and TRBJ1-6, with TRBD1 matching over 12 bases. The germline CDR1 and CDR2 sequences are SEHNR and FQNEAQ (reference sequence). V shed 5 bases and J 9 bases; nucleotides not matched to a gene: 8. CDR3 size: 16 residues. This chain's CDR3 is CASSPPGTGGFSPLHF. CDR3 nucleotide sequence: TGTGCCAGCAGCCCCCCCGGGACAGGGGGCTTTTCACCCCTCCACTTT.

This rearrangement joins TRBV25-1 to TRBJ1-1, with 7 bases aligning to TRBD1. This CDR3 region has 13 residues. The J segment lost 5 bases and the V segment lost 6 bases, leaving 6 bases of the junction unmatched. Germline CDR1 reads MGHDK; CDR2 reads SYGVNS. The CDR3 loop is CASSITGVTEAFF. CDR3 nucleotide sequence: TGTGCCAGCAGCATAACAGGGGTAACTGAAGCTTTCTTT. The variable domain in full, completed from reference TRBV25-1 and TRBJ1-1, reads EADIYQTPRYLVIGTGKKITLECSQTMGHDKMYWYQQDPGMELHLIHYSYGVNSTEKGDLSSESTVSRIRTEHFPLTLESARPSHTSQYLCASSITGVTEAFFGQGTRLTVV.

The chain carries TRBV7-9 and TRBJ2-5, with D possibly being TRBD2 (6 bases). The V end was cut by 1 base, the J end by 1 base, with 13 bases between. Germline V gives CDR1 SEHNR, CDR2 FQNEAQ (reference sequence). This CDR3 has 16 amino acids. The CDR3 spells CASSLGGGIPQETQYF. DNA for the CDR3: TGTGCCAGCAGCTTAGGGGGCGGGATCCCCCAAGAGACCCAGTACTTC.

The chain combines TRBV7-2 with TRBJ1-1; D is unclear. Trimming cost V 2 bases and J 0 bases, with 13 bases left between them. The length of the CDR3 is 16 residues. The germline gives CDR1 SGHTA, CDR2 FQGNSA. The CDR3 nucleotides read TGTGCCAGCAGCTTAAGGCGGCGGGGAGTGAACACTGAAGCTTTCTTT. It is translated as CASSLRRRGVNTEAFF.

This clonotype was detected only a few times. In DNA form, the CDR3 reads TGTGCCAGCAGTTTTAGCGGTAGAGAGCAGTTCTTC. Its protein product is CASSFSGREQFF. The gene calls are TRBV12-3 or TRBV12-4 and TRBJ2-1; D possibly corresponds to TRBD2 (6 bases). V lost 3 bases to trimming and J lost 10 bases, with 10 bases between them. This CDR3 is 12 amino acids long.

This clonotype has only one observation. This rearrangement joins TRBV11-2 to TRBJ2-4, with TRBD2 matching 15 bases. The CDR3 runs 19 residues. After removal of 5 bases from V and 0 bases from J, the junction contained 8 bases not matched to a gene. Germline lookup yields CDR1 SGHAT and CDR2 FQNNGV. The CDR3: CASSPWTSGREGAKNIQYF. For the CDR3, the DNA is TGTGCCAGCAGCCCGTGGACTAGCGGGAGGGAGGGAGCCAAAAACATTCAGTACTTC.

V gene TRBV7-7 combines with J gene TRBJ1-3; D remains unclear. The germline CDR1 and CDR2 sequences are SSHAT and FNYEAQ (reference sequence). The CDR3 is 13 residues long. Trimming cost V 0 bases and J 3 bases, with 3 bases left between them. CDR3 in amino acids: CASSLAVGNTIYF. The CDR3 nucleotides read TGTGCCAGCAGCTTAGCCGTTGGAAACACCATATATTTT.